Presented here are 5 T cell receptor beta chains from one specimen sequenced in a study of cytomegalovirus exposure and HLA in healthy donors. This table comes from immunoSEQ multiplex PCR, and its TCRdb copy is limited to in-frame clones, with some not included. The sample lists 45,000 to 70,000 clones, 80% to 95% occurring once. The source material was PBMCs. All receptors derive from a woman aged 18-29 years in good health and CMV-seronegative.

V usage is TRBV9 and J usage is TRBJ2-3; 15 bases match TRBD2. CDR1 is SGDLS, CDR2 YYNGEE, per germline. J lost 4 bases, V lost 3 bases, and 6 bases had no gene match. CDR3 length: 17 residues. In DNA form, the CDR3 reads TGTGCCAGCAGCGCGGGACTAGCGGGAGGCGCGGCAGATACGCAGTATTTT. Translation gives CASSAGLAGGAADTQYF.

The table lists this clone with a count of one. This sequence joins TRBV2 and TRBJ2-2; D not certain. The germline gives CDR1 SNHLY, CDR2 FYNNEI. V lost 3 bases, J lost 6 bases, and 8 bases lay in between. This CDR3 has 13 residues. The DNA for the CDR3 is TGTGCCAGCAGTGACCGGGTGCCCGGGGAGCTGTTTTTT. Its translation is CASSDRVPGELFF.

The chain has TRBV27 and TRBJ1-1, with D maybe TRBD1 (6 bases). Germline lookup yields CDR1 MNHEY and CDR2 SMNVEV (reference sequence). V shed 3 bases and J shed 2 bases, with 13 bases lying between them. The length of the CDR3 is 15 residues. The chain's CDR3 is CASSFQVGGNTEAFF. For the CDR3, the DNA is TGTGCCAGCAGTTTCCAGGTAGGGGGAAACACTGAAGCTTTCTTT.

The chain links TRBV2 to TRBJ1-2, with D perhaps TRBD1 (6 bases). The CDR3 extends over 15 amino acids. Looked up from germline, CDR1 is SNHLY and CDR2 is FYNNEI. V was trimmed by 7 bases and J by 3 bases, leaving 18 bases between them. The CDR3 bases are TGTGCCAGCATCCCGGGGGGGGCCTCCTACTATGGCTACACCTTC. As protein: CASIPGGASYYGYTF.

The J gene is TRBJ2-1, the V gene TRBV13; D gene unclear. Trimming removed 4 bases at V and 6 bases at J, with 4 bases between. The CDR3 is made up of 11 amino acids. Germline CDR1 PRHDT, CDR2 FYEKMQ (reference sequence). The CDR3 sequence: CASSYINEQFF. The CDR3 DNA reads as TGTGCCAGCAGCTATATCAATGAGCAGTTCTTC.